Sequencing of this T cell receptor beta chain was carried out in a study of PD-1 blockade in classical Hodgkin lymphoma. General study points: The study found that TCR diversity rose significantly by C4D1 in CD4+ but not CD8+ cells. Newly diagnosed patients and complete responders had comparable diversity at baseline. Reports indicated that newly diagnosed patients had lower baseline TCR diversity than healthy donors did.

This CDR3 contains 16 residues. Germline V lookup: CDR1 MNHNS, CDR2 SASEGT. V lost 4 bases, J lost 2 bases, and 17 bases lay in between. The table came from immunoSEQ multiplex PCR; TCRdb's copy has only in-frame clones and leaves some out. The table has 13,000 or so clones, roughly 75% seen once. Every patient experienced relapse after autologous stem cell transplantation, and brentuximab vedotin exposure varied. As regards this clone: The antigen remains undetermined.

The TCR comes from a human donor with classical Hodgkin lymphoma. The source material was peripheral blood mononuclear cells (PBMCs), sampled at baseline. The chain recombines TRBV6-1 with TRBJ2-5, with D tentatively TRBD2 (6 bases). CDR3 amino acids: CASSGLISGGQETQYF. The CDR3 DNA reads as TGTGCCAGCAGTGGTCTAATCTCTGGAGGGCAAGAGACCCAGTACTTC.